The clone carrying this TCR beta chain was detected a few times. Trimming cost V 3 bases and J 2 bases; bases outside gene matches: 16. This CDR3 spans 19 amino acids. Germline CDR1 is KGHSH and CDR2 is LQKENI. This sample was taken from a study of T cells in Graves' hyperthyroidism and ophthalmopathy. Regions amplified from RNA transcripts were the TCR beta CDR3 regions. Researchers ran a first-round RT-PCR on the TCR CDR3 using the HTBI primer set. TCRdb reprocessed the multiplex PCR reads with MiXCR, giving one entry per CDR3 protein. The sample gives a few hundred thousand distinct CDR3 sequences, approximately 14% of which show up once; roughly an eighth is in the top ten.

Sample: blood. The J gene is TRBJ2-7, the V gene TRBV18, with 10 bases that match TRBD1. The sequence came from a woman younger than 30 with Graves' hyperthyroidism. The chain's CDR3 is CASSPPGTGVWIDPYEQYF. The CDR3, as DNA: TGTGCCAGCTCACCCCCCGGGACAGGGGTTTGGATCGACCCCTACGAGCAGTACTTC.